The T cell receptor beta chain described here comes from a study of early T cells in non-severe SARS-CoV-2 infection. TCRdb processed the 5' RACE reads anew with MiXCR; each CDR3 protein has one entry. In the table there are more than 70,000 distinct CDR3 sequences, roughly an eighth of which are singletons. The germline CDR1 and CDR2 sequences are DFQATT and SNEGSKA (reference sequence). V lost 6 bases and J 4 bases, leaving 19 bases between the germline ends. CDR3 size: 14 residues. This clonotype has more than one count but fewer than ten. The sample taken for sequencing was whole blood. The receptor was isolated from an adult who was a healthcare worker with PCR-confirmed SARS-CoV-2 infection or an uninfected control (not recorded which). The chain carries TRBV20-1 and TRBJ2-7; a weak D match, TRBD2 (6 bases). The CDR3 region is CSAELSGKNYEQYF. The CDR3 DNA follows: TGCAGTGCAGAGCTTAGCGGAAAGAATTACGAGCAGTACTTC.